This T cell receptor (beta chain) derives from a study of long-term antiretroviral therapy in people with HIV. Broader study findings: Pre-ART expanded clones dominated the repertoire at every time point.

The CDR3 totals 16 residues. V lost 4 bases, J lost 9 bases, and 19 bases lay in between. CDR1 and CDR2 (germline): MNHEY, SVGAGI. Regarding this clone: Its antigen is not identified.

Investigators performed immunoSEQ version v3.0 at survey level. Produced via immunoSEQ multiplex PCR; TCRdb's table is partial and in-frame only. Of fewer than 35,000 clones in the sample, 80% to 85% were seen once. The sequence was obtained from a man aged 50 to 59 with HIV. The source material was unsorted PBMCs, sampled 2.9 years after starting antiretroviral therapy. The gene calls are TRBV6-5 and TRBJ1-6; unclear D gene. In nucleotides, the CDR3 is TGTGCCAGCAGTTCCTCCTCGGGGAGGCGTGGTTCACCCCTCCACTTT. Translation: CASSSSSGRRGSPLHF.